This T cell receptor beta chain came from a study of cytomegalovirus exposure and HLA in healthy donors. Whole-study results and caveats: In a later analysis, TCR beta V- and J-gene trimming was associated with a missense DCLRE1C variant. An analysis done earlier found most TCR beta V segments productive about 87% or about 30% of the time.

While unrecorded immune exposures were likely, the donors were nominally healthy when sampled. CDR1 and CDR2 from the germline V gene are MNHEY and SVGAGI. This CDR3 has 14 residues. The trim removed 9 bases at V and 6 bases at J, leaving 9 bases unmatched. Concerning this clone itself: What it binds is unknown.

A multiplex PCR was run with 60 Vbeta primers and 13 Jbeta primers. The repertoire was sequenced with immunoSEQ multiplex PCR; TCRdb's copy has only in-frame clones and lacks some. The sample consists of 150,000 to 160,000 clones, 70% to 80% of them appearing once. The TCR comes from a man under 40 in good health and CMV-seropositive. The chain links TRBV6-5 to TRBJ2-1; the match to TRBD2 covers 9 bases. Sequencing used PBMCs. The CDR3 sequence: CASFAGGPSNEQFF. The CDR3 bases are TGTGCCAGTTTTGCGGGGGGGCCTTCCAATGAGCAGTTCTTC.